The 12 T cell receptor beta chains below come from one sample, sequenced in a study of human T cells and chemical hapten exposure. TCRdb analysed the RACE reads with MiXCR anew, one entry per CDR3 protein. The data contain some 84,000 distinct CDR3 sequences, 8.5% to 12% of them singletons. Time point denoted: patch test 2, 6 weeks after DPC sensitization. Treatment in this sample: therapeutic diphenylcyclopropenone sensitization with weekly scalp DPC. The specimen comprised whole blood, sampled in connection with sensitization to the hapten diphenylcyclopropenone (DPC). Receptors originate from a woman aged 45-59 years with alopecia areata. Some clones in this sample may be carry-over from other donors' samples.

This clonotype was counted at least ten times. The J gene is TRBJ1-2, the V gene TRBV18, with 8 bases that match TRBD1. CDR1 and CDR2 (germline): KGHSH, LQKENI. The junction had 1 base not matched to a gene; V was cut back by 0 bases and J by 4 bases. This CDR3 comprises 14 residues. The DNA for the CDR3 is TGTGCCAGCTCACCACCGGACAGGGCCTATGGCTACACCTTC. This translates into CASSPPDRAYGYTF.

The rearrangement uses TRBV6-5 and TRBJ2-5; 7 positions agree with TRBD1. CDR3 size: 13 residues. Germline trimming cut 10 bases from V and 6 bases from J; bases unmatched to any gene: 11. CDR1 is MNHEY, CDR2 SVGAGI, per germline. This CDR3 is CATRSQGPQTQYF. CDR3 nucleotides: TGTGCCACCCGCTCACAGGGGCCGCAGACCCAGTACTTC.

This clonotype was found many times. This chain joins TRBV24-1 and TRBJ2-2; 9 bases are a match to TRBD2. V lost 4 bases, J lost 5 bases, and 7 bases stayed unmatched. The V gene's germline CDR1 is KGHDR and CDR2 SFDVKD. CDR3 length: 16 amino acids. The CDR3 loop reads CATSETGTSRTGELFF. The CDR3 bases are TGTGCCACCAGTGAGACCGGGACTAGCAGAACCGGGGAGCTGTTTTTT.

This clonotype turned up a few times. The chain links TRBV7-9 to TRBJ2-3, with 12 bases identical to TRBD2. The CDR3 is 16 residues long. The germline CDR1 and CDR2 sequences are SEHNR and FQNEAQ (reference sequence). Unmatched junction bases numbered 7, after V lost 5 bases and J lost 4 bases. CDR3 nucleotide sequence: TGTGCCAGCAGCCTCTGGGCTAGCGGGAGGGCAGATACGCAGTATTTT. As protein: CASSLWASGRADTQYF.

The gene calls are TRBV2 and TRBJ2-2, with a possible D match to TRBD1 (6 bases). Germline loops: CDR1 SNHLY, CDR2 FYNNEI. The CDR3 extends over 14 amino acids. V lost 4 bases and J 5 bases, leaving 11 bases between the germline ends. CDR3 residues: CASSGRGGTGELFF. In DNA, the CDR3 is TGTGCCAGCAGTGGGCGAGGGGGAACCGGGGAGCTGTTTTTT.

CDR3 in DNA: TGCAGTGCTAGGAGGGACATGGATACAGATACGCAGTATTTT. Encoded protein: CSARRDMDTDTQYF. This chain uses TRBV20-1 with TRBJ2-3, with D possibly TRBD1 on 6 matching bases. CDR1 and CDR2 (germline): DFQATT, SNEGSKA (reference sequence). The CDR3 runs 14 residues. V lost 3 bases and J lost 3, with 13 bases in between.

This clonotype was observed a handful of times. This may be a read error: a much more frequent sequence differs by one nucleotide. The V and J genes are TRBV20-1 and TRBJ2-3, with 9 bases that match TRBD2. The CDR3 loop spans 16 amino acids. The trim removed 0 bases at V and 4 bases at J, leaving 8 bases unmatched. The germline V gene has CDR1 DFQATT and CDR2 SNEGSKA (reference sequence). CDR3 DNA: TGCAGTGCTAGAGAGTCCGCGGGAGGGCGGTCAGATACGCAGTATTTT. Protein sequence: CSARESAGGRSDTQYF.

The chain is built from TRBV7-6 and TRBJ2-2, with 8 bases fitting TRBD1. CDR1 is SGHVS, CDR2 FNYEAQ, per germline. There are 16 residues in the CDR3. V was clipped by 2 bases and J by 3 bases; unmatched bases: 5. This chain's CDR3 is CASSLLTGVDTGELFF. As DNA, the CDR3 is TGTGCCAGCAGCTTATTGACAGGGGTCGACACCGGGGAGCTGTTTTTT.

V gene TRBV19 combines with J gene TRBJ1-4; no clear D gene. Germline CDR1 and CDR2: LNHDA and SQIVND (reference sequence). V shed 5 bases and J shed 7 bases, with 20 bases lying between them. The CDR3 contains 16 residues. DNA for the CDR3: TGTGCCAGTAGTCCCGGGTCGGTTCTCTCCCGTGAAAAACTGTTTTTT. This translates into CASSPGSVLSREKLFF. Supplemented by reference TRBV19 and TRBJ1-4, the full variable domain reads DGGITQSPKYLFRKEGQNVTLSCEQNLNHDAMYWYRQDPGQGLRLIYYSQIVNDFQKGDIAEGYSVSREKKESFPLTVTSAQKNPTAFYLCASSPGSVLSREKLFFGSGTQLSVL.

The chain links TRBV5-6 to TRBJ2-5; 11 nucleotides match TRBD1. The CDR3 covers 17 residues. V trimming: 4 bases; J trimming: 4 bases; junction bases outside the gene matches: 12. Germline CDR1 and CDR2: SGHDT and YYEEEE. The CDR3, as DNA: TGTGCCAGCAGCACCGAGAGGGGACAGGGGGTTCCAGAGACCCAGTACTTC. As protein: CASSTERGQGVPETQYF. Filled out from reference TRBV5-6 and TRBJ2-5, the complete variable domain reads DAGVTQSPTHLIKTRGQQVTLRCSPKSGHDTVSWYQQALGQGPQFIFQYYEEEERQRGNFPDRFSGHQFPNYSSELNVNALLLGDSALYLCASSTERGQGVPETQYFGPGTRLLVL.

This clonotype was seen repeatedly, ten times or more. The CDR3 nucleotides read TGTGCCAGCAGTCAAGCGGCGAATTACAATGAGCAGTTCTTC. Encoded protein: CASSQAANYNEQFF. This chain links TRBV5-4 with TRBJ2-1; perhaps TRBD2 as D (5 bases). Per the germline V gene, CDR1 is SGHNT and CDR2 is YYREEE (reference sequence). V was trimmed by 5 bases and J by 4 bases, leaving 13 bases between them. CDR3 size: 14 residues.

This clonotype was counted between two and nine times. The chain carries TRBV7-2 and TRBJ1-1, with D unresolved. Germline V lookup: CDR1 SGHTA, CDR2 FQGNSA. The length of the CDR3 is 13 residues. V was trimmed by 3 bases and J by 1 base, leaving 6 bases between them. Here the CDR3 reads CASSFAENTEAFF. The CDR3 DNA follows: TGTGCCAGCAGCTTTGCGGAGAACACTGAAGCTTTCTTT.